The text below deals with one TCR beta chain. This clonotype was seen only a few times. Its antigen remains undetermined. No base qualities exist here, and no much larger clone lies one base off it. The library relied on 5' RACE. The run used an Illumina HiSeq 2500. The second PCR ran for about 7 to 11 cycles and used a J-beta primer mix along with a sample-barcoded 5' primer. Each TCR beta cDNA molecule received a unique molecular identifier from a template-switch 5' adaptor carrying 12 random nucleotides. Each sample yielded at least 2.5 million CDR3-containing paired-end reads. The Mint cDNA synthesis kit, primed by a TRBC-specific oligonucleotide, was used to synthesize first-strand cDNA from all RNA. Following uracil-DNA glycosylase treatment, a first 18-cycle PCR with universal primers M1SS and BC2_uni_R was performed on all cDNA. As for the authors' bioinformatics: Each sample was normalized by randomly selecting 1 million high-quality reads, each carrying a distinct molecular identifier. Instead of being binned into consensus sequences, reads with shared molecular identifiers were discarded. MiTCR, with a Q25 quality threshold and the strictest error-elimination algorithm, was used for CDR3 identification, clonotype clustering and error correction. A nonparametric unseen species model using Euler transformation provided a lower-bound estimate of total TCR beta diversity. The raw public reads went through TCRdb reprocessing: fastp at Q25, MiXCR clone calling, in-frame beta chains kept. Rows with one shared CDR3 protein collapse into an entry with the most common genes and DNA. In this record, the V and J calls reflect TCRdb's handling and not the investigators' own analysis. Across this sample there are about 280,000 distinct CDR3 sequences, with 27% seen only once. In total, the top ten clones hold roughly 30% of the sample.

The donors were some 39 Caucasian individuals from Russia, aged 6 to 90 years, who were systemically healthy. Each donor gave roughly 9.5 milliliters of peripheral blood, collected into EDTA-treated Vacutainer tubes. PBMCs were isolated by Ficoll-Paque density-gradient centrifugation, with at least 6.5 million obtained per sample. Trizol reagent was used to extract total RNA from the PBMCs, yielding at least 6 micrograms per sample. For every donor, an aliquot of PBMCs went through flow cytometry to measure the percentages of naive CD45RAhigh/CD27high T cells. The data were obtained in a study of blood T cells in healthy people across ages (dated by TCRdb to the mid-2010s). Background for the entire study: In model experiments, template switching captured about one uniquely barcoded TCR beta cDNA molecule for every two T cells. Age-related changes in TCR beta repertoire diversity were measured in the study by deep sequencing normalized with unique cDNA molecular identifiers. The donors were divided into four age groups: young (average about 15 years), middle-aged (over 35), aged (approximately 62) and long-lived (nearly 85). To avoid experimental bias, donors of different ages were spread randomly across the sequencing lanes. Two additional independent replicas of 1 million unique cDNA reads from the same blood draw were analyzed for two donors (one aged 18 to 30 and one aged 80 or older). General study outcomes and caveats: Estimates of total diversity based on one million sequenced T cells were regarded as lower bounds and as underestimates. Because donor CMV infection status was unknown, age-related changes in expanded clonotypes were potentially confounded. There was a strong correlation between observed TCR beta diversity and the percentage of naive T cells measured by flow cytometry. As age increased, observed TCR beta diversity per million T cells dropped in a roughly linear way, and a significant reduction was already evident by age approximately 40. Compared with the aged group, more naive CD4+ T cells, fewer expanded clones and increased TCR diversity were shown by the long-lived group, suggesting age selection. Conclusive comparison of naive and antigen-experienced compartments was prevented by the profiling of bulk unsorted PBMCs.

There are 16 amino acids in the CDR3, from cysteine to phenylalanine inclusive. Here the CDR3 DNA is all that survives: 48 bases in frame from base 1. V is pared back by 3 bases and J by 2 bases, with 16 bases lying between the germline termini. The chain is made from TRBV12-3 or TRBV12-4 and TRBJ2-5, with the D gene call left open. Sequencing used blood. This sequence was found in a woman aged 65 to 85 in good health. The CDR3 in this case is CASSFGHSDSQETQYF. In nucleotides, the sequence is TGTGCCAGCAGTTTTGGTCACAGCGACTCACAAGAGACCCAGTACTTC.